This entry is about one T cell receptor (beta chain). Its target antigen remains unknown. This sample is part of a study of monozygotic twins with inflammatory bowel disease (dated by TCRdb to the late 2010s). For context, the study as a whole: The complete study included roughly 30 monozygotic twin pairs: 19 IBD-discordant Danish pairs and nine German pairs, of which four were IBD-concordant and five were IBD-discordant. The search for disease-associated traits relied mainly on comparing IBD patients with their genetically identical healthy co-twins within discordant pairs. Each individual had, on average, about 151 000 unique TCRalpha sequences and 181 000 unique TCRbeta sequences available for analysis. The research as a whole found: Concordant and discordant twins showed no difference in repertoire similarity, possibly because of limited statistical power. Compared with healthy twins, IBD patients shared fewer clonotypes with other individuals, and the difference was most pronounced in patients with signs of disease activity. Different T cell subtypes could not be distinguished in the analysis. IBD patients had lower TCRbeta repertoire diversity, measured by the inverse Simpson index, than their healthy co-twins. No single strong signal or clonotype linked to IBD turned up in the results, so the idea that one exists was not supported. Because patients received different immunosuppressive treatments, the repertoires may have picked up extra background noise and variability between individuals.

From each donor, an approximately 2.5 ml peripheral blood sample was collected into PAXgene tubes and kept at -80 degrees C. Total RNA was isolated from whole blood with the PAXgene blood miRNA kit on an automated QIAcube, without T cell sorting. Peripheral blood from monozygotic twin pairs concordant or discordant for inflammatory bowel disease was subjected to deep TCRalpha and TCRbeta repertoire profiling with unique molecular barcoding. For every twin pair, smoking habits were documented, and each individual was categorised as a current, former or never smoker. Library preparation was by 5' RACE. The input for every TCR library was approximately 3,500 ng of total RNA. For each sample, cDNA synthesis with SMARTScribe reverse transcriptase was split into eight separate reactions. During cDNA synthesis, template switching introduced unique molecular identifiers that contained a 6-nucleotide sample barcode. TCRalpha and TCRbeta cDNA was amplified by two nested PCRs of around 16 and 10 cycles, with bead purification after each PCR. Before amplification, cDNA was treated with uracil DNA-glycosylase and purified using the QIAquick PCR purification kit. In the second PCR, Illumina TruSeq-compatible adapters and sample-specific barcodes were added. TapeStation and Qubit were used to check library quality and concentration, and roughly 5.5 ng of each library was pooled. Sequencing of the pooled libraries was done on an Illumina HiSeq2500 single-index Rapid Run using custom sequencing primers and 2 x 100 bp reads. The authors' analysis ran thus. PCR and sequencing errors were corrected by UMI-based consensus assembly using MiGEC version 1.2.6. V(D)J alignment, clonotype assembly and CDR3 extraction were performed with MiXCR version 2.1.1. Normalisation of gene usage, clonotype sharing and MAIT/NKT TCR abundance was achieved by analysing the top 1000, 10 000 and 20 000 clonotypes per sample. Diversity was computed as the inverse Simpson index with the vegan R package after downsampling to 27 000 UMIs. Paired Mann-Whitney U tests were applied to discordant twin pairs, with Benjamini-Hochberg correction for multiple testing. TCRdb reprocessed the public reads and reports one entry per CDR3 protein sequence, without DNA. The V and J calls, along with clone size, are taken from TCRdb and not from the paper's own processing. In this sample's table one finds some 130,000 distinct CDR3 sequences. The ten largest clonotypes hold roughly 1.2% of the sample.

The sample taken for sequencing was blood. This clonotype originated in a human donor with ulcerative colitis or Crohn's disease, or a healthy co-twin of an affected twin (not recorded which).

The CDR3 in this case is CASSVTGNTGELFF. The chain was built from TRBV9 and TRBJ2-2; TCRdb's D call, TRBD1, is unchecked because there is no DNA. Sequences SGDLS (CDR1) and YYNGEE (CDR2) are obtained from the germline V gene. The CDR3 runs 14 residues from the cysteine to the phenylalanine. The record lacks a DNA sequence.